One T cell receptor (beta chain) is described in this entry. The source of the sample is a study of neoadjuvant anti-PD-1 for oral cavity cancer. Time point described: after neoadjuvant nivolumab, at surgical resection. Generated by immunoSEQ multiplex PCR, the TCRdb table keeps only in-frame clones and is missing some. The sample includes about 14,000 clones, more than 75% of them seen just once. The CDR3 length is 17 residues. Per germline, CDR1 SGHRS and CDR2 YFSETQ. Trimming removed 3 bases at V and 0 bases at J, with 16 bases between. The chain couples TRBV5-1 to TRBJ1-3; D ambiguous. This TCR derives from a person between 35 and 79 years old with oral cavity squamous cell carcinoma. The source material was PBMCs, sampled after nivolumab (anti-PD-1) treatment. The CDR3 reads CASSSGYRPNSGNTIYF. The CDR3 region has the DNA TGCGCCAGCAGCTCGGGGTACCGACCGAACTCTGGAAACACCATATATTTT.